The 26 T cell receptor beta chains listed next were all sequenced from one sample in a study of blood T cell repertoires in COVID-19. Data came from immunoSEQ multiplex PCR; TCRdb stores just in-frame clones and leaves some out. The table shows around 240,000 clones, with 70% to 85% occurring only once. Sequencing used peripheral blood. All receptors come from a woman aged 40-49 years who had recovered from COVID-19.

The chain has TRBV19 and TRBJ2-1; TRBD1 aligns across 9 bases. Per germline, CDR1 LNHDA and CDR2 SQIVND (reference sequence). The CDR3 runs to 14 residues. V dropped 5 bases and J dropped 8; count of bases not matched to a gene: 7. The CDR3 protein is CASSDRGTWDEQFF. The CDR3 nucleotides are TGTGCCAGTAGTGACAGGGGGACCTGGGATGAGCAGTTCTTC. Using reference TRBV19 and TRBJ2-1 for the parts outside the CDR3, the full variable domain is DGGITQSPKYLFRKEGQNVTLSCEQNLNHDAMYWYRQDPGQGLRLIYYSQIVNDFQKGDIAEGYSVSREKKESFPLTVTSAQKNPTAFYLCASSDRGTWDEQFFGPGTRLTVL.

The chain has TRBV7-2 and TRBJ1-5; no clear D gene. This CDR3 comprises 16 residues. Trimming left V 7 bases short and J 0 bases short, with 16 bases between. The germline V gene encodes CDR1 SGHTA and CDR2 FQGNSA. The CDR3 sequence is CASTERGGGSNQPQHF. CDR3 nucleotide sequence: TGTGCCAGCACCGAACGAGGTGGTGGTAGCAATCAGCCCCAGCATTTT.

The rearrangement links TRBV9 to TRBJ2-7; the D is unclear. The length of the CDR3 is 13 residues. The germline V and J ends were trimmed by 0 bases and 5 bases, with 9 bases remaining between them. Germline CDR1 reads SGDLS; CDR2 reads YYNGEE. CDR3 protein: CASSVGVVDEQYF. The CDR3 DNA reads as TGTGCCAGCAGCGTAGGAGTAGTAGACGAGCAGTACTTC.

This chain connects TRBV11-3 to TRBJ2-3; 8 nucleotides agree with TRBD2. This CDR3 has 12 amino acids. Trimming at V came to 5 bases and at J to 12 bases, leaving 7 bases not matched to a gene. Germline-derived CDR1 and CDR2 are SGHNT and YENEEA. CDR3 sequence reads: CASSNSGGNQYF. In DNA, the CDR3 is TGTGCCAGCAGCAACAGCGGGGGCAATCAGTATTTT.

The V and J genes are TRBV14 and TRBJ2-5; 15 bases agree with TRBD2. The junction had 5 bases not matched to a gene; V was cut back by 2 bases and J by 4 bases. Germline V lookup: CDR1 SGHDN, CDR2 FVKESK. This CDR3 contains 17 residues. CDR3 protein: CASSQPGLAGGRETQYF. CDR3 in DNA: TGTGCCAGCAGCCAACCGGGACTAGCGGGGGGCCGAGAGACCCAGTACTTC.

V is TRBV19 and J is TRBJ1-4; 7 bases match TRBD1. CDR1 and CDR2 (germline): LNHDA, SQIVND (reference sequence). The CDR3 has 14 residues. J was trimmed by 5 bases and V by 10 bases; bases with no gene match: 10. The CDR3 DNA reads as TGTGCCACTCGGACCGGGACAGACAATGAAAAACTGTTTTTT. Translated: CATRTGTDNEKLFF.

The chain uses TRBV19 and TRBJ1-1; D is perhaps TRBD1 (6 bases). CDR1 is LNHDA, CDR2 SQIVND, per germline (reference sequence). V was pared by 5 bases and J by 8 bases, with 9 bases between. The CDR3 covers 11 residues. The CDR3 DNA reads TGTGCCAGTAGTGACAGGACAGAAGCTTTCTTT. As protein: CASSDRTEAFF.

V and J are TRBV7-2 and TRBJ2-1, with D perhaps matching TRBD1 (5 bases). The germline CDR1 and CDR2 sequences are SGHTA and FQGNSA. V lost 3 bases, J lost 5 bases, and 11 bases lay in between. The CDR3 runs 14 residues. CDR3 coding DNA: TGTGCCAGCAGCTTCCAGGGTTTCGACAATGAGCAGTTCTTC. Translated: CASSFQGFDNEQFF.

This clone was counted only a few times. CDR3 in DNA: TGCGCCAGCAGTGCGACTAGCGGGAACACCTACGAGCAGTACTTC. This encodes CASSATSGNTYEQYF. The chain has TRBV10-1 and TRBJ2-7, with 11 bases matching TRBD2. Germline lookup yields CDR1 WNHNN and CDR2 SYGVQD (reference sequence). V trimming: 4 bases; J trimming: 2 bases; junction bases outside the gene matches: 4. The CDR3 has 15 residues.

In its sample, this clone was seen a few times. The same CDR3 also results from other DNA sequences found in this sample. The chain is built from TRBV5-4 and TRBJ1-1, with D unresolved. V dropped 4 bases and J dropped 1 base, with 14 bases sitting between them. The length of the CDR3 is 15 residues. CDR1 is SGHNT, CDR2 YYREEE, per germline (reference sequence). CDR3 sequence (DNA): TGTGCCAGCAGCCAGGCGGCGGGCCAGAACACTGAAGCTTTCTTT. The encoded protein is CASSQAAGQNTEAFF.

The chain links TRBV7-2 to TRBJ1-6, with 8 bases lining up with TRBD1. Germline CDR1 SGHTA, CDR2 FQGNSA. The CDR3 contains 16 residues. Trimming cost V 5 bases and J 7 bases; bases outside gene matches: 10. The CDR3 nucleotides read TGTGCCAGCAGCCAAGGGGCGGGACAGGACAATTCACCCCTCCACTTT. Amino acid sequence: CASSQGAGQDNSPLHF.

The gene calls are TRBV4-2 and TRBJ1-2; 8 nucleotides match TRBD1. Trimming took 4 bases from V and 4 from J; bases not matched to a gene: 2. This CDR3 region has 13 residues. The germline gives CDR1 LGHNA, CDR2 YNFKEQ. CDR3 region: CASSLGQGYGYTF. The CDR3 DNA follows: TGTGCCAGCAGCCTAGGACAGGGCTATGGCTACACCTTC.

The genes are TRBV6-5 and TRBJ1-2; possible D gene TRBD1, 5 bases. There are 11 residues in the CDR3. Trimming left V 6 bases short and J 8 bases short, with 10 bases between. CDR1 is MNHEY and CDR2 is SVGAGI in the germline V gene. The CDR3 loop reads CASRGEDGYTF. In DNA form, the CDR3 reads TGTGCCAGCAGAGGGGAGGACGGCTACACCTTC.

This clone came up once. This chain joins TRBV6-2 or TRBV6-3 and TRBJ1-1; D is ambiguous. The CDR3 runs to 15 residues. The V end lost 2 bases, the J end lost 5 bases, and 15 bases lay between the germline ends. The germline V gene has CDR1 MNHEY and CDR2 SVGEGT. The CDR3 loop is CASSYHDPRETEAFF. CDR3 coding DNA: TGTGCCAGCAGTTACCACGACCCGAGGGAGACTGAAGCTTTCTTT.

This clone was observed a single time. This chain joins TRBV4-3 and TRBJ1-2, with unresolved D. This CDR3 has 15 residues. V dropped 4 bases and J dropped 2 bases, with 14 bases sitting between them. The germline CDR1 and CDR2 sequences are LGHNA and YSLEER. The CDR3 DNA sequence: TGCGCCAGCAGCCTCTACTGGCAGGCGAACTATGGCTACACCTTC. Translation gives CASSLYWQANYGYTF.

The chain uses TRBV2 and TRBJ2-1; no definite D call. CDR1 and CDR2 (germline): SNHLY, FYNNEI. V was cut by 2 bases and J by 4 bases, with 3 bases left in between. The length of the CDR3 is 12 residues. CDR3 coding DNA: TGTGCCAGCAGTGAACAGTACAATGAGCAGTTCTTC. Protein: CASSEQYNEQFF.

The chain combines TRBV6-2 or TRBV6-3 with TRBJ1-5; D is possibly TRBD1 (6 bases). The CDR3 is 14 residues long. From germline, CDR1 is MNHEY and CDR2 SVGEGT. V lost 2 bases to trimming and J lost 10 bases, with 15 bases between them. In nucleotides, the CDR3 is TGTGCCAGCAGTTACCGACAGGACTCAGGTCCCCAGCATTTT. This gives the protein CASSYRQDSGPQHF.

The chain links TRBV13 to TRBJ2-1; tentatively, D is TRBD1 (6 bases). The CDR3 totals 16 residues. Trimming removed 5 bases from V and 6 bases from J, with 20 bases in between. CDR1 is PRHDT and CDR2 is FYEKMQ in the germline V gene (reference sequence). CDR3 coding DNA: TGTGCCAGCAGCAGCCATCCCCAGGGGAAAGTCAATGAGCAGTTCTTC. This translates into CASSSHPQGKVNEQFF.

The chain joins TRBV3-1 (or the pseudogene TRBV3-2) to TRBJ2-7, with TRBD1 matching 8 bases. Germline CDR1 and CDR2: LGHDT and YNNKEL (reference sequence). V trimming: 10 bases; J trimming: 7 bases; junction bases outside the gene matches: 9. The CDR3 covers 12 residues. Here the CDR3 reads CATLGQGNEQYF. As DNA, the CDR3 is TGTGCCACCCTAGGACAGGGTAATGAGCAGTACTTC.

V usage is TRBV5-1 and J usage is TRBJ2-2; 10 bases line up with TRBD1. Trimming cost V 3 bases and J 2 bases; bases outside gene matches: 7. Germline loops: CDR1 SGHRS, CDR2 YFSETQ. The CDR3 has 17 residues. CDR3 loop: CASSWGQGIINTGELFF. In nucleotides, the CDR3 is TGCGCCAGCAGCTGGGGACAGGGGATCATTAACACCGGGGAGCTGTTTTTT.

This clone was recorded once. The rearrangement links TRBV9 to TRBJ2-1; tentative D call: TRBD1 (6 bases). The CDR3 is 14 residues long. V lost 6 bases and J lost 5, with 15 bases in between. The germline gives CDR1 SGDLS, CDR2 YYNGEE. The chain's CDR3 is CASTGGDRNNEQFF. The CDR3 bases are TGTGCCAGCACCGGTGGAGACAGGAACAATGAGCAGTTCTTC.

The chain recombines TRBV5-1 with TRBJ2-3; 7 bases line up with TRBD1. This CDR3 spans 12 amino acids. In germline, CDR1 is SGHRS, CDR2 YFSETQ. The V gene end was trimmed by 5 bases and the J gene end by 6 bases; junction bases not matched to a gene: 3. CDR3 sequence: CASSSTGDTQYF. The CDR3 DNA reads as TGCGCCAGCAGTTCGACAGGGGATACGCAGTATTTT.

The gene calls are TRBV6-1 and TRBJ1-3; 7 nucleotides match TRBD1. Germline values: CDR1 MNHNS, CDR2 SASEGT. V lost 2 bases to trimming and J lost 2 bases; unmatched junction nucleotides: 0. CDR3 length: 14 amino acids. The CDR3 DNA is TGTGCCAGCAGTGAAACAGGGGCTGGAAACACCATATATTTT. This encodes CASSETGAGNTIYF.

The chain carries TRBV19 and TRBJ1-6; 9 bases fit TRBD1. The CDR3 totals 14 residues. V lost 6 bases and J lost 10; bases outside the gene matches: 7. The germline CDR1 and CDR2 sequences are LNHDA and SQIVND (reference sequence). The CDR3 sequence is CASRLNRGQSPLHF. CDR3 coding DNA: TGTGCCAGTAGACTTAACAGGGGGCAGTCACCCCTCCACTTT.

The rearrangement joins TRBV6-5 to TRBJ1-6, with D possibly TRBD1 on 5 matching bases. The germline gives CDR1 MNHEY, CDR2 SVGAGI. The CDR3 has 14 amino acids. The V and J ends lost 2 bases and 10 bases respectively, with 12 bases between them. The CDR3 region is CASSYGAFDSPLHF. CDR3 DNA sequence: TGTGCCAGCAGTTACGGGGCATTCGACTCACCCCTCCACTTT.

The chain combines TRBV21-1 with TRBJ1-5; TRBD1, as called in the table, went unchecked against the DNA. TRBV21-1 is noted as a pseudogene. This CDR3 region has 16 residues. The CDR3 loop reads CASPGRGRAQRQPQHF. The CDR3 nucleotides read TGTGCCAGTCCGGGCAGGGGCCGAGCTCAGCGACAGCCCCAGCATTTT.